The 17 T cell receptor beta chains reported below all come from one sample, sequenced in a study of CD8 T cells in Susac syndrome. A quantity of about 0.5 to 1 ug RNA underwent reverse transcription using random hexamers. TCRdb re-called the immunoSEQ multiplex PCR reads through MiXCR, storing one row per CDR3 protein. In the table there are 120,000 or so distinct CDR3 sequences, about 93% of which are singletons. Sequencing input: CD8+ T cells from PBMCs. These receptors were obtained from a human donor with Susac syndrome.

The chain joins TRBV11-1 to TRBJ1-1, with D possibly matching TRBD1 (6 bases). The CDR3 contains 14 residues. The germline V gene encodes CDR1 SGHAT and CDR2 FQDESV (reference sequence). V dropped 5 bases and J dropped 0 bases, with 10 bases sitting between them. CDR3 amino acids: CASSNREMNTEAFF. CDR3 nucleotides: TGTGCCAGCAGCAACAGGGAAATGAACACTGAAGCTTTCTTT. Based on the CDR3 plus reference TRBV11-1 and TRBJ1-1, the full variable domain is EAEVAQSPRYKITEKSQAVAFWCDPISGHATLYWYRQILGQGPELLVQFQDESVVDDSQLPKDRFSAERLKGVDSTLKIQPAELGDSAMYLCASSNREMNTEAFFGQGTRLTVV.

The genes are TRBV27 and TRBJ2-3; D not certain. Germline V gives CDR1 MNHEY, CDR2 SMNVEV (reference sequence). The CDR3 runs to 14 residues. V lost 4 bases, J lost 1 base, and 9 bases lay in between. CDR3 coding DNA: TGTGCCAGCAGTTACTTCCGTGGCACAGATACGCAGTATTTT. This encodes CASSYFRGTDTQYF.

The chain uses TRBV30 and TRBJ1-2, with D possibly matching TRBD1 (6 bases). Trimming took off 0 bases at V and 6 bases at J, with 11 bases between the two ends. This CDR3 spans 13 amino acids. The germline gives CDR1 GTSNPN, CDR2 SVGIG (reference sequence). CDR3 residues: CAWSVQGLDGYTF. CDR3 nucleotides: TGTGCCTGGAGTGTACAGGGATTGGATGGCTACACCTTC.

This chain joins TRBV3-1 and TRBJ2-1; 11 bases fit TRBD2. After removal of 4 bases from V and 0 bases from J, the junction contained 5 bases not matched to a gene. There are 17 residues in the CDR3. CDR1 is LGHDT and CDR2 is YNNKEL in the germline V gene (reference sequence). This CDR3 reads CASSRGLADSSYNEQFF. The CDR3 nucleotides read TGTGCCAGCAGCCGGGGACTAGCGGATAGCTCCTACAATGAGCAGTTCTTC.

The chain carries TRBV19 and TRBJ2-5; D uncertain. This CDR3 region has 14 residues. Germline-derived CDR1 and CDR2 are LNHDA and SQIVND (reference sequence). Between the trimmed V and J ends, which lost 1 base and 7 bases, there was a span of 13 bases. The CDR3 nucleotides read TGTGCCAGTAGTATAGCGGCACTATCGGGGACCCAGTACTTC. This codes for CASSIAALSGTQYF.

This sequence joins TRBV29-1 and TRBJ2-1; TRBD2 matches at 15 bases. The ends lost 3 bases at V and 0 bases at J; junction bases unmatched: 3. CDR3 length: 17 residues. Germline-derived CDR1 and CDR2 are SQVTM and ANQGSEA. As DNA, the CDR3 is TGCAGCGTTGATGGACTAGCGGGGGGGGTCTCCTACAATGAGCAGTTCTTC. This encodes CSVDGLAGGVSYNEQFF.

This chain joins TRBV20-1 and TRBJ2-1; either TRBD1 or TRBD2 may supply D (5 bases each). In germline, CDR1 is DFQATT, CDR2 SNEGSKA (reference sequence). The CDR3 runs to 14 residues. V was trimmed by 3 bases and J by 5 bases, leaving 14 bases between them. CDR3 in amino acids: CSARGTQEHNEQFF. CDR3 DNA sequence: TGCAGTGCTAGGGGGACCCAAGAGCACAATGAGCAGTTCTTC.

Only one count was recorded for this clonotype. J is TRBJ2-2 and V is TRBV4-2, with D tentatively TRBD1 or TRBD2 (6 bases each). Per the germline V gene, CDR1 is LGHNA and CDR2 is YNFKEQ. CDR3 size: 15 residues. V was clipped by 0 bases and J by 8 bases, with 13 bases between them. This CDR3 reads CASSQEEGGLGELFF. The CDR3 bases are TGTGCCAGCAGCCAAGAAGAGGGGGGTCTAGGGGAGCTGTTTTTT.

In DNA, the CDR3 is TGTGCCAGCAGCCAAGACCCCCGAGGGATTGGGACCGGGGAGCTGTTTTTT. Its protein is CASSQDPRGIGTGELFF. This rearrangement joins TRBV14 to TRBJ2-2; tentatively, D is TRBD2 (5 bases). The V gene lost 0 bases and the J gene lost 5 bases, with 16 bases spanning the gap. Germline V lookup: CDR1 SGHDN, CDR2 FVKESK. The CDR3 has 17 amino acids. Combining the CDR3 with reference TRBV14 and TRBJ2-2 gives the whole variable domain EAGVTQFPSHSVIEKGQTVTLRCDPISGHDNLYWYRRVMGKEIKFLLHFVKESKQDESGMPNNRFLAERTGGTYSTLKVQPAELEDSGVYFCASSQDPRGIGTGELFFGEGSRLTVL.

This chain uses TRBV4-3 with TRBJ2-2, with 13 bases lining up with TRBD2. The germline V gene encodes CDR1 LGHNA and CDR2 YSLEER. The CDR3 consists of 19 residues. With 1 base clipped from V and 7 bases from J, the junction kept 12 bases outside the gene matches. This CDR3 is CASSQGRSGLAGLSGELFF. In nucleotides, the CDR3 is TGCGCCAGCAGCCAAGGCCGCTCGGGACTAGCGGGACTGAGCGGGGAGCTGTTTTTT.

This chain uses TRBV5-6 with TRBJ2-1; 7 nucleotides line up with TRBD1. Germline values: CDR1 SGHDT, CDR2 YYEEEE. V trimming: 0 bases; J trimming: 8 bases; junction bases outside the gene matches: 5. The CDR3 extends over 14 amino acids. The CDR3 spells CASSLGVGTDEQFF. CDR3 nucleotide sequence: TGTGCCAGCAGCTTGGGGGTAGGGACAGATGAGCAGTTCTTC.

The chain carries TRBV9 and TRBJ2-3; 8 bases map to TRBD1. The CDR3 runs 14 residues. The junction had 8 bases not matched to a gene; V was cut back by 3 bases and J by 8 bases. Germline V gene sequence: CDR1 SGDLS, CDR2 YYNGEE. CDR3 in amino acids: CASSEGQAEGTQYF. As DNA, the CDR3 is TGTGCCAGCAGCGAGGGACAGGCTGAGGGTACGCAGTATTTT. Full variable domain (outside the CDR3, taken from reference TRBV9 and TRBJ2-3): DSGVTQTPKHLITATGQRVTLRCSPRSGDLSVYWYQQSLDQGLQFLIQYYNGEERAKGNILERFSAQQFPDLHSELNLSSLELGDSALYFCASSEGQAEGTQYFGPGTRLTVL.

This chain joins TRBV20-1 and TRBJ1-4, with D maybe TRBD1 (5 bases). The CDR3 has 15 amino acids. Germline CDR1 reads DFQATT; CDR2 reads SNEGSKA (reference sequence). V was trimmed by 6 bases and J by 6 bases, leaving 20 bases between them. In nucleotides, the CDR3 is TGCAGTGCCAGGGACCCTCTTGGACTGCATGAAAAACTGTTTTTT. This sequence encodes CSARDPLGLHEKLFF.

The chain employs TRBV30 and TRBJ2-1; D unresolved. In germline, CDR1 is GTSNPN, CDR2 SVGIG (reference sequence). V lost 3 bases and J 9 bases, leaving 6 bases between the germline ends. CDR3 size: 10 residues. The CDR3 here is CAWSLGEQFF. The CDR3 nucleotides read TGTGCCTGGAGCTTGGGTGAGCAGTTCTTC.

The chain couples TRBV6-2 or TRBV6-3 to TRBJ2-7; TRBD2 aligns across 7 bases. In germline, CDR1 is MNHEY, CDR2 SVGEGT. Losses at the gene ends were 7 bases for V and 3 bases for J; bases not matched to a gene: 15. CDR3 size: 16 residues. CDR3 region: CASTQGRGTTVYEQYF. CDR3 in DNA: TGTGCCAGCACCCAAGGGCGGGGGACTACTGTCTACGAGCAGTACTTC.

V and J are TRBV7-9 and TRBJ2-1; 8 bases map to TRBD2. This CDR3 is 16 amino acids long. Germline V gene lookup returns CDR1 SEHNR and CDR2 FQNEAQ (reference sequence). Trimming took 5 bases from V and 2 from J; bases not matched to a gene: 8. The CDR3 DNA reads as TGTGCCAGCAGCCCCGTGACTAGCGAGGCCTACAATGAGCAGTTCTTC. As protein: CASSPVTSEAYNEQFF.

The chain carries TRBV5-4 and TRBJ2-7, with D possibly being TRBD1 (5 bases). There are 14 residues in the CDR3. CDR1 is SGHNT and CDR2 is YYREEE in the germline V gene (reference sequence). The V and J ends lost 0 bases and 2 bases respectively, with 9 bases between them. The CDR3 region has the DNA TGTGCCAGCAGCTTGGGACAGCCTACCTACGAGCAGTACTTC. It encodes CASSLGQPTYEQYF.